These 2 T cell receptor beta chains share one sample of origin, sequenced in a study of human CD8 memory T cell subsets. UMI-labeled 5' RACE was the method by which TCR beta libraries were made. TCRdb reprocessed the 5' RACE reads and stores each CDR3 protein as one record, lacking DNA. The table lists more than 15,000 distinct CDR3 sequences. The sequencing input was CD8+ stem-like memory T cells (TSCM and TCM) sorted from PBMCs. The subset here: stem-like memory CD8 T cells (TSTEM), CCR7+ PD-1- TIGIT-. The receptors originated from a human donor in good health.

According to its frequency, this clonotype is medium-sized (0.01 to 0.1%). The V and J genes are TRBV29-1 and TRBJ2-3; TCRdb proposes TRBD2, but this gene call is untestable without DNA. Per the germline V gene, CDR1 is SQVTM and CDR2 is ANQGSEA. CDR3 size: 18 residues. The CDR3 sequence is CSVEGGVDITLGLDTQYF.

The chain recombines TRBV7-9 with TRBJ2-7; TCRdb returns TRBD2, unconfirmable since there is no DNA. The CDR3 covers 15 residues. Germline V gives CDR1 SEHNR, CDR2 FQNEAQ (reference sequence). The CDR3 protein is CASSLGTSGTYEQYF.